This T cell receptor (beta chain) was sequenced during a study of graft-versus-host responses after intestinal transplantation. Study at large: Transplants given to recipients were multivisceral, liver-intestinal, or isolated intestinal. Findings and limits, study-wide: Patients with graft-donor T cell macrochimerism had high graft-versus-host to host-versus-graft clonal ratios in allografts. Circulating GvH clones peaking coincided with falling HvG clones soon after transplant. Detected in recipient marrow were GvH clones, some of which were first observed in ileum or blood.

Data came from immunoSEQ multiplex PCR; TCRdb stores just in-frame clones and leaves some out. The repertoire consists of about 90,000 clones, with roughly 80% occurring once and the leading ten covering 0.8% to 0.9%. The CDR3 contains 13 residues. Losses at the gene ends were 3 bases for V and 5 bases for J; bases not matched to a gene: 1. Germline CDR1 and CDR2: SEHNR and FQNEAQ (reference sequence). As concerns this clone: Antigen: not known.

The chain combines TRBV7-9 with TRBJ2-1; 7 bases fit TRBD2. The receptor was derived from a human donor who received an intestinal transplant. The material was unstimulated CD4+ T cells sorted from spleen or lymph node cells, obtained before intestinal transplant. CDR3 nucleotide sequence: TGTGCCAGCAGCTTCGGGGGGAACAATGAGCAGTTCTTC. It yields the protein CASSFGGNNEQFF.